These 2 T cell receptor beta chains share one sample of origin, sequenced in a study of OX40 agonist ivuxolimab in advanced cancers. Measured with immunoSEQ multiplex PCR; TCRdb has only the in-frame clones, and not every one. The sample contains fewer than 120,000 clones, roughly nine tenths of which appear only once. The sample was CD4+ or CD8+ T cells sorted from blood, taken in a trial of the OX40 agonist ivuxolimab. All receptors come from an adult with an advanced solid tumor such as melanoma, head and neck, liver or kidney cancer.

The V call is TRBV15, the J call TRBJ1-2, with D uncertain. V was cut by 1 base and J by 8 bases, with 11 bases left in between. Germline CDR1 and CDR2: LNHNV and YYDKDF (reference sequence). This CDR3 is built from 13 residues. CDR3: CATSRGGEQGYTF. The CDR3 nucleotides read TGTGCCACCAGCAGAGGAGGAGAACAAGGCTACACCTTC.

This clone was recorded once. This chain uses TRBV2 with TRBJ2-4; tentatively, D is TRBD1 or TRBD2 (6 bases each). Trimming cost V 7 bases and J 7 bases, with 20 bases left between them. The length of the CDR3 is 15 residues. The germline V gene has CDR1 SNHLY and CDR2 FYNNEI. The CDR3 is CASTPSKGGVNIQYF. The CDR3 DNA sequence: TGTGCCAGCACCCCTTCAAAGGGGGGTGTCAACATTCAGTACTTC.